This TCR beta chain was recorded in a study of blood T cell repertoires in COVID-19. This clone has just one count. TCRdb's copy holds only in-frame clones and misses some; the assay was immunoSEQ multiplex PCR. Here the sample spans about 140,000 clones, 88% being singletons. Germline V CDR1 and CDR2: LGHDT, YNNKEL (reference sequence). The CDR3 is made up of 15 amino acids. J gave up 6 bases and V 5 bases, and 6 bases lay outside the gene matches. The V gene is TRBV3-1 (or the pseudogene TRBV3-2), the J gene TRBJ2-1; 11 bases are a match to TRBD2. The sequence came from a man in his sixties with active or convalescent COVID-19. The sample consisted of peripheral blood. The CDR3 protein is CASSFLAGGGNEQFF. The DNA of the CDR3 is TGTGCCAGCAGCTTCCTAGCGGGAGGAGGCAATGAGCAGTTCTTC.